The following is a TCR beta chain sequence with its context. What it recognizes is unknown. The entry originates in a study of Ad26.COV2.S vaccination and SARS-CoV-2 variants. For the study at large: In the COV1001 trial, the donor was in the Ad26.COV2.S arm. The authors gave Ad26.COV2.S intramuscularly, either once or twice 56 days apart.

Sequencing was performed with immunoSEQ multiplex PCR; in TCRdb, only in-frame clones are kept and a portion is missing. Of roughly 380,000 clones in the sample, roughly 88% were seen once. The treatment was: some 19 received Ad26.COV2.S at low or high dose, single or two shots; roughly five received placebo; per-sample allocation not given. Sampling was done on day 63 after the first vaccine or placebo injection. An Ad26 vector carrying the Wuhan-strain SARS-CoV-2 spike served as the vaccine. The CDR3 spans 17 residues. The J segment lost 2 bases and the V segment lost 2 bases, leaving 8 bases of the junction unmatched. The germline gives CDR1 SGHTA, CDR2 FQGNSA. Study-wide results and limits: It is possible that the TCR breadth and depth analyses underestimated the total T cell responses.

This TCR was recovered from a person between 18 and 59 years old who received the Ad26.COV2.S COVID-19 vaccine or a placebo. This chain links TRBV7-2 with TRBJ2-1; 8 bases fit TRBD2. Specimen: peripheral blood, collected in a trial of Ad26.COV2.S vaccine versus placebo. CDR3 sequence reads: CASSLWTLAEAYNEQFF. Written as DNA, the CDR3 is TGTGCCAGCAGCTTATGGACACTAGCGGAGGCCTACAATGAGCAGTTCTTC.